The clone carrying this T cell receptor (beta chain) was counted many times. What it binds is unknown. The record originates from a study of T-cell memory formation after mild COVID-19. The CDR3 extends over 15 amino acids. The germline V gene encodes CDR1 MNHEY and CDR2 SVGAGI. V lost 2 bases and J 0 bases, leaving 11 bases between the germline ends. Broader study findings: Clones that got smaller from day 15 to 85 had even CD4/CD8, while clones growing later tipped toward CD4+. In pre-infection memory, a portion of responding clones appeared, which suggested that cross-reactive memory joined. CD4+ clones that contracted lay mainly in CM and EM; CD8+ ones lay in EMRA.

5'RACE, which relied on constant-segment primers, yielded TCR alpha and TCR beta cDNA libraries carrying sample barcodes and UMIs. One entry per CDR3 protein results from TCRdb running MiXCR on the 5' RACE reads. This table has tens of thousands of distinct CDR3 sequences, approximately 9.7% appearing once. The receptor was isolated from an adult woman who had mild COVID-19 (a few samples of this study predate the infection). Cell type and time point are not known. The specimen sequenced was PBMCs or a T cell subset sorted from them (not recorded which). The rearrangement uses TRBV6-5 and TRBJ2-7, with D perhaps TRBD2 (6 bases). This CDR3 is CASSYARGSSYEQYF. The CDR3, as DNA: TGTGCCAGCAGTTACGCCCGGGGGAGCTCCTACGAGCAGTACTTC.